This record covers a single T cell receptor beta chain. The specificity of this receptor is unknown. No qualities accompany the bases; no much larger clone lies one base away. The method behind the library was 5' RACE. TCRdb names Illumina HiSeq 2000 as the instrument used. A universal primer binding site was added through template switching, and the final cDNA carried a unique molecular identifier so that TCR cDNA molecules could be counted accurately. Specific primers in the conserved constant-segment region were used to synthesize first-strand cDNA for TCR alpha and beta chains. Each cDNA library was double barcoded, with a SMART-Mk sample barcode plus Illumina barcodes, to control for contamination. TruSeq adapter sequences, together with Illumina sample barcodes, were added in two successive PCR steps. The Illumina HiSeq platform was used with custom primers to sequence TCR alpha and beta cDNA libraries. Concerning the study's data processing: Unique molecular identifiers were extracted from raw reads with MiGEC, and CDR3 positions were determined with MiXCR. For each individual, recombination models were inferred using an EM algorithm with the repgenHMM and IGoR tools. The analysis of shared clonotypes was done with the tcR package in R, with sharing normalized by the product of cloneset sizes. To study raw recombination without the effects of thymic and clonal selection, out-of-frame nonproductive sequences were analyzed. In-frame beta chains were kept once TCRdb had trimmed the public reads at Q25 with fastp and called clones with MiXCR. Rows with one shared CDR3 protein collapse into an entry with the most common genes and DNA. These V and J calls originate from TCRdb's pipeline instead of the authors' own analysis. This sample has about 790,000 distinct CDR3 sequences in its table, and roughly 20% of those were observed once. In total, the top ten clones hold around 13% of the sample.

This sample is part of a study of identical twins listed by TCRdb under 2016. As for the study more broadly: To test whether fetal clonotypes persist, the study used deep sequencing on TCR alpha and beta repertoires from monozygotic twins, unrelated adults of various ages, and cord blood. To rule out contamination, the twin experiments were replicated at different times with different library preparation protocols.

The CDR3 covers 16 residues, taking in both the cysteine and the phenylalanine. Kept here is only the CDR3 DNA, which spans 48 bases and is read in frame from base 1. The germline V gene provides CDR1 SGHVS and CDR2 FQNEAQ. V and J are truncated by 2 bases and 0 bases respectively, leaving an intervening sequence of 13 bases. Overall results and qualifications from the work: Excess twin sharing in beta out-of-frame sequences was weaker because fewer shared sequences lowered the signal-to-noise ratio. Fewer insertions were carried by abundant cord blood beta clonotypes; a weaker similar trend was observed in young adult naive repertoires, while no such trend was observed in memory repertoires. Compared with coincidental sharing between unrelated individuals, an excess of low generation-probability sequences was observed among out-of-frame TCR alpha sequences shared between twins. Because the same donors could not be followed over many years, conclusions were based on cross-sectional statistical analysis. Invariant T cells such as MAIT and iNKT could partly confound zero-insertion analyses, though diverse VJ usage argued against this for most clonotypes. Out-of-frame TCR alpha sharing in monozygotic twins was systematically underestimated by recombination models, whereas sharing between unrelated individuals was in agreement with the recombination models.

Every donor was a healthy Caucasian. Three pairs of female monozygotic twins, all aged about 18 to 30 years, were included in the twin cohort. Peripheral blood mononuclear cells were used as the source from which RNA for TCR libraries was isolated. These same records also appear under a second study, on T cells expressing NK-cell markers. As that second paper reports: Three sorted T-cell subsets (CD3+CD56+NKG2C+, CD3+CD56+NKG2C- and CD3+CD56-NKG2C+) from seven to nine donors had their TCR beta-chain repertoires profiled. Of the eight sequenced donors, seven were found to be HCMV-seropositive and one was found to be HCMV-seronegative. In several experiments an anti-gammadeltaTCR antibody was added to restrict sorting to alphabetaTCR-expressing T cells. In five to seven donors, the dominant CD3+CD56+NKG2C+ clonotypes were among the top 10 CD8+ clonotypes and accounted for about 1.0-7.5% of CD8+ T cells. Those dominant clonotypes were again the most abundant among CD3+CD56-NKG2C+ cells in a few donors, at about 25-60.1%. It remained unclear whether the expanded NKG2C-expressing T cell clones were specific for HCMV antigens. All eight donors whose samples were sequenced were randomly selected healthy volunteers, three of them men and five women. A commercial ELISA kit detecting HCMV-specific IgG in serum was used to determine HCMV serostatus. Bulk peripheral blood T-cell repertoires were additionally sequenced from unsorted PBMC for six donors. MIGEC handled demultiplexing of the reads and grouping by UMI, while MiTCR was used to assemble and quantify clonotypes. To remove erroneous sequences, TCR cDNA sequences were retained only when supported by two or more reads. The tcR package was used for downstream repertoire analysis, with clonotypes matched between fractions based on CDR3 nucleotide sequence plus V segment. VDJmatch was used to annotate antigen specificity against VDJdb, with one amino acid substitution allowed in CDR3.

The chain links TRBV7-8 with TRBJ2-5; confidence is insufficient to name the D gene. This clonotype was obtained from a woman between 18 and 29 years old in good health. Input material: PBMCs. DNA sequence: TGTGCCAGCAGCTTATCGGGCTTACTGTACCAAGAGACCCAGTACTTC. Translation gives CASSLSGLLYQETQYF.